This T cell receptor beta chain was sequenced for a study of shared clonotypes between healthy human individuals. The overall study: Every donor yielded three CD4 naive, three CD4 memory, two CD8 naive and one CD8 memory plate. Study-level findings and limits: Estimated richness was generally greater in naive than memory subsets.

Profiling relied on immunoSEQ multiplex PCR, and the TCRdb table lists in-frame clones only, not all of them. The data hold fewer than 150,000 clones, with around 73% observed a single time. Only one count was recorded for this clone. Its antigen is unidentified. The sample comprised memory CD8+ T cells sorted from blood. Regarding subset: CD45RO+ cells pooled with CCR7-negative TemRA cells. This TCR derives from a woman in her 30s in good health.

CDR3 residues: CASKRVDSYEQYF. CDR3 in DNA: TGTGCCAGCAAAAGGGTCGACTCCTACGAGCAGTACTTC. This rearrangement joins TRBV27 to TRBJ2-7; D remains unclear. This CDR3 contains 13 residues. CDR1 is MNHEY and CDR2 is SMNVEV in the germline V gene (reference sequence). V lost 7 bases and J 0 bases, leaving 10 bases between the germline ends.